This T cell receptor (beta chain) originates from a study of blood T cell repertoires in COVID-19. The overall study: Both acute and convalescent COVID-19 samples were obtained from the United States, Italy and Spain. Nucleic acid was either cDNA or gDNA, and it came from T cells, B-cell-depleted T cells, or PBMCs.

This clone was found a few times. In the original analysis: Nucleated cell number was recorded as an estimate derived from reference gene primer amplification. Clones were read by immunoSEQ multiplex PCR, and TCRdb kept only the in-frame ones, dropping some. That table supplies the V and J calls and clone size; D and trimming were determined from the DNA. There are about 91,000 clones in the sample; nearly 90% occur only once, and approximately 4.9% lies in the top ten. The receptor's source is a man aged 65 to 79 with acute or convalescent COVID-19. Sequences were obtained from peripheral blood.

The CDR3 region has the DNA TGTGCCAGCAGTTCTACCCTCCCGAACACTGAAGCTTTCTTT. Encoded protein: CASSSTLPNTEAFF. The gene calls are TRBV27 and TRBJ1-1; unclear D gene. Germline loops: CDR1 MNHEY, CDR2 SMNVEV (reference sequence). This CDR3 spans 14 amino acids. V shed 4 bases and J shed 1 base, with 10 bases lying between them.